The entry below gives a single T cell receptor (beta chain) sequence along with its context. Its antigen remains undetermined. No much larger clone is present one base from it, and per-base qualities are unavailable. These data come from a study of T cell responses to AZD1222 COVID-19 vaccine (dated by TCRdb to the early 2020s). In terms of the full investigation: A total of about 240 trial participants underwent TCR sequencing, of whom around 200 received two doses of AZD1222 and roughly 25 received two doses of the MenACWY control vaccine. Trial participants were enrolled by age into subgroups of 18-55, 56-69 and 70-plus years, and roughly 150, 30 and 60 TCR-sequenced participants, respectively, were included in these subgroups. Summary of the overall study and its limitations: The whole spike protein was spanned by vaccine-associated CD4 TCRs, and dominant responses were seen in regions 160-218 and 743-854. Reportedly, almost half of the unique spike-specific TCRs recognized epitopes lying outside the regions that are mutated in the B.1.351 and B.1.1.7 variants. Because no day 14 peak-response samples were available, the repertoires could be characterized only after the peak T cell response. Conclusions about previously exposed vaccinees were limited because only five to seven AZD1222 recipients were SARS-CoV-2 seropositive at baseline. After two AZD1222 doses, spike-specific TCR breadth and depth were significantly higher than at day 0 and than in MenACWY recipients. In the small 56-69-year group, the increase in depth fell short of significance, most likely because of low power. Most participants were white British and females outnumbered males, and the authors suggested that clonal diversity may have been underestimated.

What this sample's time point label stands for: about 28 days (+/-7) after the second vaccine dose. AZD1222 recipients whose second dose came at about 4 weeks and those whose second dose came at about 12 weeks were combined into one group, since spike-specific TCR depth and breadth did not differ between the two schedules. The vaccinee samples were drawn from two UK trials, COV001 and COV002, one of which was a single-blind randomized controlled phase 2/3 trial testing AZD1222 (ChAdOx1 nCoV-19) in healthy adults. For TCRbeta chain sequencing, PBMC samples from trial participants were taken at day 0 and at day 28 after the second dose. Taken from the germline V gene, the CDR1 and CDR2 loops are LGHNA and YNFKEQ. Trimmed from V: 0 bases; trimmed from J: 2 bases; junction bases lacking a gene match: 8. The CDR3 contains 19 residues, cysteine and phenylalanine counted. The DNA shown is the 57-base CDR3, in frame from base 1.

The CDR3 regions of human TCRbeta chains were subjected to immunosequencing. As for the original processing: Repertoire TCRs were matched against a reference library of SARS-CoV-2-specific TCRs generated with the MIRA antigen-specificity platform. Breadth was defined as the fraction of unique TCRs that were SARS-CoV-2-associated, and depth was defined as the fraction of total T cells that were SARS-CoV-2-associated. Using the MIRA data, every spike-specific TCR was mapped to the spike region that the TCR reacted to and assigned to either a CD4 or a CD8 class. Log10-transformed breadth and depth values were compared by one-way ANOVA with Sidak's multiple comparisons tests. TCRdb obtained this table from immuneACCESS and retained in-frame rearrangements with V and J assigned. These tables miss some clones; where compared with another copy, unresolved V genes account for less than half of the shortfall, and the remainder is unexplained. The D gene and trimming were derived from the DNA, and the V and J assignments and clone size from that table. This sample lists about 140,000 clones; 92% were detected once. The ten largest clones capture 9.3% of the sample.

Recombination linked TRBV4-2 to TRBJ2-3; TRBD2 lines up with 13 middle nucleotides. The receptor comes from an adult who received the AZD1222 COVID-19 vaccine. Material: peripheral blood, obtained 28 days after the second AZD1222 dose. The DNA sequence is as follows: TGTGCCAGCAGCCAAGAGCAGGGACTAGCGGGGACACCCACAGATACGCAGTATTTT. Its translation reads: CASSQEQGLAGTPTDTQYF.